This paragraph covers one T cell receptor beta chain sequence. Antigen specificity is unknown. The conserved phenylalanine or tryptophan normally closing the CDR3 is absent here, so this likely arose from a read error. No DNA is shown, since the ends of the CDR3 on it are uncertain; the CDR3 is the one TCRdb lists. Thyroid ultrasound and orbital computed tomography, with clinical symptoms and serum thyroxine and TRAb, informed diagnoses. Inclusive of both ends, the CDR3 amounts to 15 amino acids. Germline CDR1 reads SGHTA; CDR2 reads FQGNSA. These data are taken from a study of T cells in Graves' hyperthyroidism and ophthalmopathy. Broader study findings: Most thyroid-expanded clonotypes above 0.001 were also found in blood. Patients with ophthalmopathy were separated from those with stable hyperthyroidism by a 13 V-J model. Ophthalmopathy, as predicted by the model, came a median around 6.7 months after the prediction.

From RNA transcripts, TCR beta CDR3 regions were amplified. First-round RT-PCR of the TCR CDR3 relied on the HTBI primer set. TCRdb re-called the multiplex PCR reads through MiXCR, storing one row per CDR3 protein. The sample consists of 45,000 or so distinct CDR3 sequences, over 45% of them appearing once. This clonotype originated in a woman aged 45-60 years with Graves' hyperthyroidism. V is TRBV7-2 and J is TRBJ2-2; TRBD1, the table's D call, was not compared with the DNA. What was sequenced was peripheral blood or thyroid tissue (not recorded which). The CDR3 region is CASREPGQGSVELCC.